The entry that follows covers one T cell receptor beta chain sequence. Under the authors' procedure: Reference gene primer amplification yielded estimated nucleated cell counts. Assay used: immunoSEQ multiplex PCR; TCRdb lists only in-frame clones, some missing. The V and J calls and clone size come from that table; D and trimming were worked out from the DNA. The data hold more than 100,000 clones, with 70% to 90% observed a single time. These data belong to a study of blood T cell repertoires in COVID-19. Background on the study: PBMCs, B-cell-depleted T cells, or T cells provided the cDNA or gDNA that made up the material.

V trimming: 5 bases; J trimming: 6 bases; junction bases outside the gene matches: 12. Looked up from germline, CDR1 is MNHEY and CDR2 is SMNVEV (reference sequence). CDR3 length: 17 amino acids. The sequencing input was peripheral blood. The sequence came from a man in his fifties or sixties in a cohort sampled during active COVID-19. The chain joins TRBV27 to TRBJ2-1; 11 nucleotides line up with TRBD1. The CDR3 here is CASSLFGAGQGVNEQFF. The CDR3 bases are TGTGCCAGCAGTCTCTTCGGTGCGGGACAGGGGGTCAATGAGCAGTTCTTC.